A selection of T cell receptor beta chains follows, all from one sample in a study of T cell responses to AZD1222 COVID-19 vaccine. TCRdb's copy holds only in-frame clones and misses some; the assay was immunoSEQ multiplex PCR. Among some 200,000 clones, around 90% were seen once, and the ten largest hold around 5.8%. The sequences come from peripheral blood, collected on day 0 of AZD1222 vaccination. Receptors were obtained from an adult in good health. Each CDR3 is given without its conserved first and last residue. Clone size is given for some rows only: seen once, a few or many times, or a class if the clone is expanded.

TRBV19	TRBJ1-2	-	ASSRMGRGHGYT
TRBV14	TRBJ1-1	-	ASSLGRIYTEAF
TRBV18	TRBJ2-1	-	ASSAGEGPNNEQF
TRBV6-5	TRBJ1-5	few	ASSPIRGFNQPQH
TRBV18	TRBJ2-5	-	ASSPWQDAQETQY
TRBV5-1	TRBJ1-2	-	ASSLSATGLDYT
TRBV7-3	TRBJ1-5	-	ASSTTFNQPQH
TRBV18	TRBJ2-1	-	ASSPVLAGGSSYNEQF
TRBV6-5	TRBJ1-4	once	ASSRTGADEKLF
TRBV30	TRBJ1-1	-	AWSETPINTEAF
TRBV6-5	TRBJ2-5	-	ASSYLGPLSTQY
TRBV29-1	TRBJ1-2	-	SVGRPGDWDGYT
TRBV6-5	TRBJ1-1	-	ASSPPRGGTPEAF
TRBV27	TRBJ2-2	few	ASSSAQLVTGELF
TRBV6-2/TRBV6-3	TRBJ1-2	-	ASSQPSGSNYGYT
TRBV12-3/TRBV12-4	TRBJ1-4	-	ASSFNEKLF
TRBV5-1	TRBJ2-1	-	ASSSGEGRNEQF
TRBV19	TRBJ2-7	-	ASSFSTGGDEQY
TRBV19	TRBJ2-3	-	ASRTWGQGTDTQY
TRBV3-1/TRBV3-2	TRBJ1-2	-	ASSRDRLGYT
TRBV24-1	TRBJ1-4	-	ATSITGRHNEKLF
TRBV24-1	TRBJ2-2	-	ATSDLRGGGTGELF
TRBV5-1	TRBJ2-7	-	ASSTGTGPREQY
TRBV9	TRBJ2-1	-	ASSVSPTSGGDNEQF
TRBV29-1	TRBJ2-7	-	SVGSTGTYEQY
TRBV2	TRBJ1-3	-	ASSPPGRSGNTIY
TRBV7-2	TRBJ2-7	-	ASSFGGGGYEQY
TRBV18	TRBJ2-3	-	ASSPPGTPHTDTQY
TRBV6-5	TRBJ2-2	-	ATRWGANTGELF
TRBV7-9	TRBJ1-5	-	ASSPGGINQPQH
TRBV24-1	TRBJ2-5	-	ATSDLGAGGEETQY
TRBV15	TRBJ1-5	-	ATSSSNRDRVKTNQPQH
TRBV29-1	TRBJ2-7	-	SVAESGWTYEQY
TRBV9	TRBJ2-3	-	ASSERGGQSTDTQY
TRBV12-3/TRBV12-4	TRBJ1-2	once	ASGGNYGYT
TRBV5-4	TRBJ1-6	-	ASSNPRDRGNSPLH
TRBV12-3/TRBV12-4	TRBJ1-5	-	ASSLAQNQPQH
TRBV12-3/TRBV12-4	TRBJ1-2	once	ASSWQGTYGYT